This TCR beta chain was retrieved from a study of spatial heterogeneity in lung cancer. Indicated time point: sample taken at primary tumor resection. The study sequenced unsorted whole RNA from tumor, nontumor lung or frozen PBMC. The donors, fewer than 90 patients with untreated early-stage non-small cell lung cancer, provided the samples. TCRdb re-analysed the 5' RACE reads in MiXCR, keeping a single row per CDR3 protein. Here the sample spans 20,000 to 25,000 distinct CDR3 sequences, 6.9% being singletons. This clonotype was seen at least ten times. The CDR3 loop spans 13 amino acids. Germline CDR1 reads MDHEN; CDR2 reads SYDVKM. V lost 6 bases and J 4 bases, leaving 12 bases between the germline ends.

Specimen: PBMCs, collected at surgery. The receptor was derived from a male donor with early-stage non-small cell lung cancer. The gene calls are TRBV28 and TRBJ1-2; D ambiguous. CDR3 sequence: CASSQDRRYGYTF. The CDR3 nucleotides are TGTGCCAGCAGCCAGGACCGACGCTATGGCTACACCTTC.